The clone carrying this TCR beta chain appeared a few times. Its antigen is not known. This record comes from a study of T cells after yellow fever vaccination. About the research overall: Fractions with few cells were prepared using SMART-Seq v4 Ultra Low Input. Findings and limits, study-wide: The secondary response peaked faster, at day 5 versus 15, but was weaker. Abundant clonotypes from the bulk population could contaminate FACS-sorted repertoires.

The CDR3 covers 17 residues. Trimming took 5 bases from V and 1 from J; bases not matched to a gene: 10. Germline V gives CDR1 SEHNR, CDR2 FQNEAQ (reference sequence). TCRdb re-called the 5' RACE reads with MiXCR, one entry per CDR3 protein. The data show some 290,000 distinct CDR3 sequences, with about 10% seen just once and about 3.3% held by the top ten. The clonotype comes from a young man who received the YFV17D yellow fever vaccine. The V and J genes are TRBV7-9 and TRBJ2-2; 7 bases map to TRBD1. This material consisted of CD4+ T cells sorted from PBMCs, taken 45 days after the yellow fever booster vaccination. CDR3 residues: CASSLLPRTGNTGELFF. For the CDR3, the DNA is TGTGCCAGCAGCCTACTCCCGCGGACAGGGAACACCGGGGAGCTGTTTTTT. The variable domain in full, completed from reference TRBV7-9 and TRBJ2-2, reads DTGVSQNPRHKITKRGQNVTFRCDPISEHNRLYWYRQTLGQGPEFLTYFQNEAQLEKSRLLSDRFSAERPKGSFSTLEIQRTEQGDSAMYLCASSLLPRTGNTGELFFGEGSRLTVL.